Below, 14 T cell receptor beta chains from the same sample are listed, as sequenced in a study of ipilimumab plus nivolumab after autologous stem cell transplantation. TCRdb keeps only in-frame clones here, not all; method: immunoSEQ multiplex PCR. This repertoire shows some 40,000 clones, nearly 95% found once; its top ten account for 0.75% to 1%. The material was PBMCs, obtained in a trial of ipilimumab plus nivolumab as post-transplant consolidation. All receptors come from a male donor with multiple myeloma.

This chain links TRBV28 with TRBJ1-2; 7 positions agree with TRBD1. This CDR3 region has 14 residues. CDR1 is MDHEN, CDR2 SYDVKM, per germline. The V segment lost 5 bases and the J segment 6 bases; nucleotides outside the gene matches: 9. This chain's CDR3 is CASSIHLQGNGYTF. Written as DNA, the CDR3 is TGTGCCAGCAGTATACACTTACAGGGGAATGGCTACACCTTC.

The V gene is TRBV30, the J gene TRBJ1-1, with TRBD1 matching over 7 bases. V lost 2 bases, J lost 0 bases, and 6 bases stayed unmatched. The CDR3 length is 15 residues. Looked up from germline, CDR1 is GTSNPN and CDR2 is SVGIG (reference sequence). The CDR3 sequence is CAWSYVTGMNTEAFF. The DNA for the CDR3 is TGTGCCTGGAGTTATGTGACAGGGATGAACACTGAAGCTTTCTTT.

This chain joins TRBV18 and TRBJ2-7; 9 bases map to TRBD2. This CDR3 has 15 residues. Germline V gene data show CDR1 as KGHSH and CDR2 as LQKENI. J was trimmed by 4 bases and V by 2 bases; bases with no gene match: 6. This CDR3 reads CASSPISGGPYEQYF. DNA for the CDR3: TGTGCCAGCTCACCAATTAGCGGGGGCCCATACGAGCAGTACTTC.

The J gene is TRBJ2-1, the V gene TRBV19, with 8 bases lining up with TRBD1. Trimming at V came to 4 bases and at J to 3 bases, leaving 2 bases not matched to a gene. The CDR3 contains 14 residues. The germline V gene has CDR1 LNHDA and CDR2 SQIVND (reference sequence). CDR3 sequence reads: CASSTGTGYNEQFF. The DNA of the CDR3 is TGTGCCAGTAGTACCGGGACAGGCTACAATGAGCAGTTCTTC.

The chain has TRBV11-2 and TRBJ2-1, with TRBD2 identical over 12 bases. The germline gives CDR1 SGHAT, CDR2 FQNNGV. The CDR3 covers 18 residues. Losses at the gene ends were 0 bases for V and 10 bases for J; bases not matched to a gene: 13. The CDR3 region is CASSLDPQRLAGVREQFF. CDR3 sequence (DNA): TGTGCCAGCAGCTTAGATCCCCAAAGACTAGCGGGAGTTCGAGAGCAGTTCTTC. Based on the CDR3 plus reference TRBV11-2 and TRBJ2-1, the full variable domain is EAGVAQSPRYKIIEKRQSVAFWCNPISGHATLYWYQQILGQGPKLLIQFQNNGVVDDSQLPKDRFSAERLKGVDSTLKIQPAKLEDSAVYLCASSLDPQRLAGVREQFFGPGTRLTVL.

The CDR3 DNA follows: TGCGCCAGCAGCTTGGGTACTAGCGGGGCCACAGATACGCAGTATTTT. Translation gives CASSLGTSGATDTQYF. The chain recombines TRBV5-1 with TRBJ2-3; TRBD2 matches at 10 bases. CDR3 size: 16 residues. Germline CDR1 is SGHRS and CDR2 is YFSETQ. J was trimmed by 2 bases and V by 0 bases; bases with no gene match: 3.

The chain couples TRBV7-2 to TRBJ1-1; a possible D gene is TRBD1 (6 bases). The CDR3 consists of 14 residues. The V gene lost 3 bases and the J gene lost 2 bases, with 10 bases spanning the gap. CDR1 is SGHTA and CDR2 is FQGNSA in the germline V gene. CDR3 region: CASSFDRRNTEAFF. The DNA for the CDR3 is TGTGCCAGCAGCTTTGACAGGAGAAACACTGAAGCTTTCTTT.

This chain uses TRBV30 with TRBJ2-1; weak D call: TRBD1 (5 bases). Germline assignment: CDR1 GTSNPN and CDR2 SVGIG (reference sequence). Between the trimmed V and J ends, which lost 5 bases and 2 bases, there was a span of 7 bases. The CDR3 contains 12 residues. CDR3 loop: CAWGQTYNEQFF. The CDR3 region has the DNA TGTGCCTGGGGACAAACCTACAATGAGCAGTTCTTC.

This clone is a singleton in its sample. The rearrangement links TRBV6-1 to TRBJ1-4; D not certain. The V gene lost 3 bases and the J gene lost 4 bases, with 24 bases spanning the gap. Germline CDR1 MNHNS, CDR2 SASEGT. CDR3 length: 19 residues. CDR3 DNA: TGTGCCAGCAGTGATACCATGTCGGGCAGGTTAGGTCTTAATGAAAAACTGTTTTTT. As protein: CASSDTMSGRLGLNEKLFF.

In its sample, this clone was seen once. This chain links TRBV11-2 with TRBJ2-5, with 10 bases lining up with TRBD1. With V trimmed by 6 bases and J by 5 bases, 6 bases remained unmatched. Germline CDR1 SGHAT, CDR2 FQNNGV. The CDR3 loop spans 14 amino acids. CDR3 DNA: TGTGCCAGCAGTAAGACAGGGGGCCAGGAGACCCAGTACTTC. As protein: CASSKTGGQETQYF.

The chain is built from TRBV7-9 and TRBJ2-5; 7 nucleotides line up with TRBD1. Matching the DNA end better, TRBJ2-7 makes the J call doubtful. This CDR3 region has 12 residues. Germline V lookup: CDR1 SEHNR, CDR2 FQNEAQ (reference sequence). The CDR3 loop reads CASSLTGYEQYF. DNA for the CDR3: TGTGCCAGCAGCTTGACAGGGTACGAGCAGTACTTC.

This chain connects TRBV19 to TRBJ1-5; D perhaps matches TRBD1 (5 bases). Germline CDR1 is LNHDA and CDR2 is SQIVND (reference sequence). The CDR3 is 14 residues long. The V gene lost 4 bases and the J gene lost 4 bases, with 11 bases spanning the gap. CDR3 sequence reads: CASSSRVGNQPQHF. The CDR3 DNA is TGTGCCAGTAGTAGCAGGGTCGGGAATCAGCCCCAGCATTTT.

The chain couples TRBV25-1 to TRBJ1-4, with no clear D. CDR1 and CDR2 (germline): MGHDK, SYGVNS. V was trimmed by 4 bases and J by 5 bases, leaving 8 bases between them. This CDR3 region has 13 residues. The CDR3 sequence is CASSADGNEKLFF. In DNA form, the CDR3 reads TGTGCCAGCAGTGCAGACGGAAATGAAAAACTGTTTTTT. Together with reference TRBV25-1 and TRBJ1-4, the CDR3 gives the full variable domain: EADIYQTPRYLVIGTGKKITLECSQTMGHDKMYWYQQDPGMELHLIHYSYGVNSTEKGDLSSESTVSRIRTEHFPLTLESARPSHTSQYLCASSADGNEKLFFGSGTQLSVL.

This clone was seen a single time. The chain carries TRBV27 and TRBJ2-7, with D tentatively TRBD2 (6 bases). Germline CDR1 reads MNHEY; CDR2 reads SMNVEV (reference sequence). The CDR3 length is 14 residues. V was pared by 8 bases and J by 0 bases, with 14 bases between. This CDR3 reads CASRHRTNSYEQYF. The CDR3 DNA is TGTGCCAGCCGTCACCGGACTAACTCCTACGAGCAGTACTTC.